Listed here are 28 T cell receptor beta chains from one sample, sequenced in a study of blood T cells in healthy people across ages. For the second PCR, which ran for about 7 to 11 cycles, a sample-barcoded 5' primer and a J-beta primer mix were used. TCRdb re-called the 5' RACE reads through MiXCR, storing one row per CDR3 protein. This table has 700,000 to 950,000 distinct CDR3 sequences, roughly 60% appearing once. Sequenced input: blood. These receptors were obtained from a man aged 25-40 years in good health.

This sequence joins TRBV27 and TRBJ2-5, with 7 bases that match TRBD2. Germline loops: CDR1 MNHEY, CDR2 SMNVEV (reference sequence). The CDR3 is 15 amino acids. The trim removed 6 bases at V and 11 bases at J, leaving 18 bases unmatched. CDR3 in DNA: TGTGCCAGCAGGCCTAGCGGTGGTGGGCCCAATGAGCAGTACTTC. Translated, it gives CASRPSGGGPNEQYF.

The V and J genes are TRBV20-1 and TRBJ2-7; perhaps TRBD2 as D (5 bases). Trimming took off 2 bases at V and 4 bases at J, with 12 bases between the two ends. The CDR3 contains 13 residues. Germline values: CDR1 DFQATT, CDR2 SNEGSKA (reference sequence). The CDR3: CSARSSGEYEQYF. The CDR3 nucleotides read TGCAGTGCTAGATCGAGCGGAGAGTACGAGCAGTACTTC.

The rearrangement links TRBV7-9 to TRBJ2-4, with no clear D. V shed 1 base and J shed 15 bases, with 10 bases lying between them. There are 11 residues in the CDR3. Germline CDR1 is SEHNR and CDR2 is FQNEAQ (reference sequence). The CDR3 DNA reads TGTGCCAGCAGCTTAGGCGACGGGCGGTACTTC. Translation gives CASSLGDGRYF.

The rearrangement links TRBV7-9 to TRBJ2-7; TRBD1 matches at 9 bases. The CDR3 spans 15 residues. In germline, CDR1 is SEHNR, CDR2 FQNEAQ (reference sequence). Trimming cost V 5 bases and J 2 bases; bases outside gene matches: 7. CDR3 loop: CASSQTRQGAYEQYF. Written as DNA, the CDR3 is TGTGCCAGCAGCCAGACTCGACAGGGGGCCTACGAGCAGTACTTC.

The chain has TRBV20-1 and TRBJ2-7; D is undetermined. Germline CDR1 is DFQATT and CDR2 is SNEGSKA (reference sequence). V lost 3 bases, J lost 3 bases, and 9 bases lay in between. The CDR3 length is 12 residues. CDR3 nucleotides: TGCAGTGCTAGTGGCCAGATCTACGAGCAGTACTTC. It encodes CSASGQIYEQYF.

This clonotype was picked up a small number of times. The chain links TRBV20-1 to TRBJ2-5; D unresolved. The DNA end favors TRBJ2-7, so the J call may be wrong. CDR1 is DFQATT and CDR2 is SNEGSKA in the germline V gene (reference sequence). The CDR3 length is 11 residues. CDR3 nucleotides: TGCAGTGCTAGAGCCAAAAGCGAGCAGTACTTC. Its protein is CSARAKSEQYF.

The rearrangement uses TRBV29-1 and TRBJ2-5, with TRBD1 identical over 9 bases. The DNA end favors TRBJ2-4, so the J call may be wrong. Germline CDR1 is SQVTM and CDR2 is ANQGSEA. The CDR3 contains 17 residues. The CDR3 loop reads CSVGTGTGSYMWGIQYF. CDR3 coding DNA: TGCAGCGTTGGAACCGGGACAGGGTCTTATATGTGGGGCATTCAGTACTTC.

The chain links TRBV25-1 to TRBJ2-5; weak D call: TRBD1 (5 bases). The CDR3 consists of 10 residues. Germline loops: CDR1 MGHDK, CDR2 SYGVNS. The V gene lost 8 bases and the J gene lost 11 bases, with 12 bases spanning the gap. For the CDR3, the DNA is TGTGCCAGCGTGGGGCATGAGCAGTACTTC. Protein: CASVGHEQYF. Drawing the rest from reference TRBV25-1 and TRBJ2-5, the complete variable domain is EADIYQTPRYLVIGTGKKITLECSQTMGHDKMYWYQQDPGMELHLIHYSYGVNSTEKGDLSSESTVSRIRTEHFPLTLESARPSHTSQYLCASVGHEQYFGPGTRLLVL.

This clonotype was seen a handful of times. The chain links TRBV7-9 to TRBJ1-2; D gene unclear. The V end lost 4 bases, the J end lost 5 bases, and 17 bases lay between the germline ends. The CDR3 runs to 15 residues. Germline V lookup: CDR1 SEHNR, CDR2 FQNEAQ (reference sequence). The CDR3 loop reads CASSSNLRGAYGYTF. CDR3 DNA: TGTGCCAGCAGCTCCAACTTACGCGGAGCTTATGGCTACACCTTC.

The V and J genes are TRBV7-2 and TRBJ2-1; 7 bases map to TRBD2. Germline trimming cut 2 bases from V and 9 bases from J; bases unmatched to any gene: 10. Germline V lookup: CDR1 SGHTA, CDR2 FQGNSA. There are 15 residues in the CDR3. CDR3 sequence (DNA): TGTGCCAGCAGCTTAAGACGGCAATGGGGGGGTGAGCAGTTCTTC. This gives the protein CASSLRRQWGGEQFF.

The genes are TRBV3-1 and TRBJ2-3; the match to TRBD2 covers 10 bases. The CDR3 covers 15 residues. The germline V gene encodes CDR1 LGHDT and CDR2 YNNKEL (reference sequence). After removal of 6 bases from V and 4 bases from J, the junction contained 7 bases not matched to a gene. The CDR3 nucleotides are TGTGCCAGCAGGTCTAGCGGGGGTGTAGCAGATACGCAGTATTTT. Amino acids: CASRSSGGVADTQYF.

This clonotype was seen just once. V is TRBV30 and J is TRBJ1-2; tentatively, D is TRBD1 (5 bases). Trimming stripped 7 bases from V and 5 bases from J, with 17 bases between. CDR1 and CDR2 from the germline V gene are GTSNPN and SVGIG (reference sequence). The CDR3 length is 13 residues. The CDR3 region has the DNA TGTGCCTTATCAGGGAGTCGATGGTATGGCTACACCTTC. This translates into CALSGSRWYGYTF.

J is TRBJ2-3 and V is TRBV4-2, with a tentative D call TRBD2 (6 bases). CDR1 is LGHNA and CDR2 is YNFKEQ in the germline V gene. V was pared by 6 bases and J by 5 bases, with 12 bases between. This CDR3 region has 13 residues. CDR3 residues: CASSRDFGDTQYF. CDR3 nucleotide sequence: TGTGCCAGCAGTCGGGACTTCGGAGATACGCAGTATTTT.

This clonotype came up a few times. The V call is TRBV20-1, the J call TRBJ2-1, with 10 nucleotides matching TRBD1. V lost 4 bases, J lost 6 bases, and 9 bases stayed unmatched. The germline V gene encodes CDR1 DFQATT and CDR2 SNEGSKA (reference sequence). This CDR3 has 15 residues. CDR3 bases: TGCAGTGCTAACAACGAAGACAGGGGGCCCAATGAGCAGTTCTTC. It specifies CSANNEDRGPNEQFF.

The chain couples TRBV20-1 to TRBJ1-6; possible D gene TRBD1, 5 bases. The V gene's germline CDR1 is DFQATT and CDR2 SNEGSKA (reference sequence). CDR3 length: 14 residues. V lost 6 bases, J lost 7 bases, and 16 bases lay in between. The CDR3: CSASRWDANSPLHF. The CDR3 DNA reads as TGCAGTGCCAGTAGATGGGACGCAAATTCACCCCTCCACTTT.

The chain uses TRBV24-1 and TRBJ2-2; the D gene is possibly TRBD1 (6 bases). From germline, CDR1 is KGHDR and CDR2 SFDVKD. Trimming took 4 bases from V and 2 from J, leaving 13 bases between them. This CDR3 contains 16 residues. The CDR3 here is CATSEDTGSNTGELFF. DNA for the CDR3: TGTGCCACCAGTGAAGATACAGGGTCCAACACCGGGGAGCTGTTTTTT.

This clonotype was found a few times. The rearrangement links TRBV20-1 to TRBJ2-5; no clear D. The V end lost 6 bases, the J end lost 1 base, and 15 bases lay between the germline ends. This CDR3 has 14 residues. Germline CDR1 DFQATT, CDR2 SNEGSKA (reference sequence). The CDR3 coding sequence is TGCAGTGCCCTCGGAAGAATCCCCCAAGAGACCCAGTACTTC. Translated, it gives CSALGRIPQETQYF.

The chain couples TRBV7-2 to TRBJ2-7; D gene ambiguous. Trimming removed 9 bases from V and 3 bases from J, with 9 bases in between. The CDR3 is 11 residues long. The V gene's germline CDR1 is SGHTA and CDR2 FQGNSA. The CDR3 DNA reads TGTGCCAGTGCTTCCGGCTACGAGCAGTACTTC. Translated: CASASGYEQYF.

This clonotype was seen many times. V is TRBV7-2 and J is TRBJ2-5; the D is unclear. V lost 3 bases to trimming and J lost 1 base, with 6 bases between them. This CDR3 is 13 amino acids long. Germline V gene data show CDR1 as SGHTA and CDR2 as FQGNSA. The CDR3 loop is CASSFQGQETQYF. The CDR3 DNA reads as TGTGCCAGCAGCTTCCAAGGCCAAGAGACCCAGTACTTC.

J is TRBJ2-5 and V is TRBV20-1, with D maybe TRBD2 (6 bases). CDR1 is DFQATT and CDR2 is SNEGSKA in the germline V gene (reference sequence). There are 14 residues in the CDR3. The V and J ends lost 3 bases and 4 bases respectively, with 15 bases between them. The CDR3 coding sequence is TGCAGTGCTAGCGGGACTGTTAGAGGAGAGACCCAGTACTTC. Protein product: CSASGTVRGETQYF.

The CDR3 region has the DNA TGTGCCAGCAGCCTTAGCGGGAGGCGTGCCAATGAGCAGTTCTTC. Its translation is CASSLSGRRANEQFF. The chain employs TRBV11-3 and TRBJ2-1, with 10 bases matching TRBD2. The CDR3 sequence is 15 residues long. Germline CDR1 is SGHNT and CDR2 is YENEEA. With 5 bases clipped from V and 6 bases from J, the junction kept 7 bases outside the gene matches.

This clonotype was counted a few times. The chain recombines TRBV4-2 with TRBJ1-1; D gene unclear. V was clipped by 4 bases and J by 0 bases, with 9 bases between them. The CDR3 runs 14 residues. Germline assignment: CDR1 LGHNA and CDR2 YNFKEQ. The CDR3 here is CASSPGYVNTEAFF. CDR3 bases: TGTGCCAGCAGCCCTGGGTATGTGAACACTGAAGCTTTCTTT.

This clonotype has more than one count but fewer than ten. The chain employs TRBV27 and TRBJ2-5, with TRBD1 matching 10 bases. TRBJ2-7 matches the DNA end more closely, so the J call is doubtful. Germline CDR1 reads MNHEY; CDR2 reads SMNVEV (reference sequence). The CDR3 spans 15 residues. CDR3 region: CASSHGGTGVREQYF. For the CDR3, the DNA is TGTGCCAGCAGCCATGGGGGGACAGGGGTACGCGAGCAGTACTTC.

J is TRBJ2-5 and V is TRBV12-3 or TRBV12-4, with TRBD2 identical over 7 bases. The DNA end favors TRBJ2-7, so the J call may be wrong. The CDR3 is 13 residues long. Here the CDR3 reads CASRRESRYEQYF. The CDR3 nucleotides are TGTGCCAGCAGGCGGGAGTCGCGGTACGAGCAGTACTTC.

In its sample, this clonotype was seen once. V gene TRBV4-2 combines with J gene TRBJ2-6, with no clear D. The CDR3 totals 16 residues. V was clipped by 1 base and J by 4 bases, with 11 bases between them. CDR1 is LGHNA, CDR2 YNFKEQ, per germline. CDR3 sequence (DNA): TGTGCCAGCAGCCAAGGCCCATCGACCGGGGCCAACGTCCTGACTTTC. Its translation is CASSQGPSTGANVLTF.

This clonotype was recorded at least ten times. The chain recombines TRBV27 with TRBJ1-5; a weak D match, TRBD1 (5 bases). CDR3 length equals 14 residues. From germline, CDR1 is MNHEY and CDR2 SMNVEV (reference sequence). V was clipped by 6 bases and J by 0 bases, with 9 bases between them. The CDR3 DNA sequence: TGTGCCAGCAGCTTTAGGGGTAGCAATCAGCCCCAGCATTTT. Its protein product is CASSFRGSNQPQHF.

The chain links TRBV6-1 to TRBJ1-1, with D unclear. The CDR3 is 15 residues long. Germline V CDR1 and CDR2: MNHNS, SASEGT. The ends were cut back, 6 bases at V and 5 bases at J, with 19 bases in the middle. The DNA for the CDR3 is TGTGCCAGCAGCCCCACGTGGGAGGGTGGGACTGAAGCTTTCTTT. It encodes CASSPTWEGGTEAFF.

This chain links TRBV4-2 with TRBJ1-5, with D possibly being TRBD1 (6 bases). The CDR3 is 15 amino acids. Per germline, CDR1 LGHNA and CDR2 YNFKEQ. V lost 4 bases and J lost 6, with 16 bases in between. The CDR3 here is CASSREGGLGQPQHF. The CDR3 DNA is TGTGCCAGCAGCCGGGAGGGGGGGCTCGGTCAGCCCCAGCATTTT.